Below, 26 T cell receptor beta chains from the same sample are listed, as sequenced in a study of shared clonotypes between healthy human individuals. This table comes from immunoSEQ multiplex PCR, and its TCRdb copy is limited to in-frame clones, with some not included. Of just over 95,000 clones listed, 67% were seen once; the top ten hold roughly 40%. The sample consisted of memory CD8+ T cells sorted from blood. Subset reported: CD45RO+ cells pooled with CCR7-negative TemRA cells. These receptor sequences come from a man aged 25 to 40 in good health.

This clone was observed once. The CDR3: CASTDRGMENTEAFF. Written as DNA, the CDR3 is TGTGCCAGCACGGACAGGGGTATGGAGAACACTGAAGCTTTCTTT. The chain joins TRBV28 to TRBJ1-1; 9 positions match TRBD1. J was trimmed by 1 base and V by 7 bases; bases with no gene match: 7. CDR1 is MDHEN and CDR2 is SYDVKM in the germline V gene. There are 15 residues in the CDR3.

The chain employs TRBV5-1 and TRBJ2-7, with D uncertain. Trimming took 0 bases from V and 4 from J, leaving 8 bases between them. Germline V lookup: CDR1 SGHRS, CDR2 YFSETQ. The CDR3 consists of 13 residues. The CDR3 reads CASSLGYLYEQYF. The CDR3 DNA reads TGCGCCAGCAGCTTGGGGTACTTGTACGAGCAGTACTTC. Combining the CDR3 with reference TRBV5-1 and TRBJ2-7 gives the whole variable domain KAGVTQTPRYLIKTRGQQVTLSCSPISGHRSVSWYQQTPGQGLQFLFEYFSETQRNKGNFPGRFSGRQFSNSRSEMNVSTLELGDSALYLCASSLGYLYEQYFGPGTRLTVT.

V usage is TRBV7-9 and J usage is TRBJ1-4; D remains ambiguous. Deletions cut 5 bases from V and 2 bases from J, with 3 bases between. This CDR3 is 12 amino acids long. The germline gives CDR1 SEHNR, CDR2 FQNEAQ (reference sequence). The CDR3 DNA is TGTGCCAGCAGCCACACTAATGAAAAACTGTTTTTT. It translates to CASSHTNEKLFF.

This clone was picked up a small number of times. The chain has TRBV28 and TRBJ2-1; TRBD2 agrees at 8 bases. J was trimmed by 2 bases and V by 5 bases; bases with no gene match: 8. Germline lookup yields CDR1 MDHEN and CDR2 SYDVKM. The CDR3 has 16 amino acids. In DNA, the CDR3 is TGTGCCAGCAGTCCCCGAGCGGGAGATACCTACAATGAGCAGTTCTTC. Residues: CASSPRAGDTYNEQFF. The complete variable domain, with remaining parts taken from reference TRBV28 and TRBJ2-1, reads DVKVTQSSRYLVKRTGEKVFLECVQDMDHENMFWYRQDPGLGLRLIYFSYDVKMKEKGDIPEGYSVSREKKERFSLILESASTNQTSMYLCASSPRAGDTYNEQFFGPGTRLTVL.

This rearrangement joins TRBV29-1 to TRBJ1-1, with TRBD1 as a possible D gene (6 bases). CDR1 is SQVTM and CDR2 is ANQGSEA in the germline V gene. This CDR3 is 12 amino acids long. The germline V and J ends were trimmed by 6 bases and 3 bases, with 11 bases remaining between them. CDR3 DNA: TGCAGCGTCGCAGCAGGGGACACTGAAGCTTTCTTT. Amino acids: CSVAAGDTEAFF.

This clone occurred once. The gene calls are TRBV10-3 and TRBJ2-6; the D gene is possibly TRBD2 (5 bases). CDR1 is ENHRY, CDR2 SYGVKD, per germline. The CDR3 covers 19 residues. V lost 3 bases and J 0 bases, leaving 18 bases between the germline ends. The CDR3: CAISDPASGAHSGANVLTF. DNA for the CDR3: TGTGCCATCAGTGACCCAGCCAGCGGTGCCCACTCTGGGGCCAACGTCCTGACTTTC.

The chain employs TRBV28 and TRBJ2-7; perhaps D is TRBD1 or TRBD2 (5 bases each). CDR1 MDHEN and CDR2 SYDVKM come from the germline V gene. This CDR3 has 12 amino acids. Trimming left V 10 bases short and J 0 bases short, with 10 bases between. Written as DNA, the CDR3 is TGTGCCACTTCGGGGCTCTCCTACGAGCAGTACTTC. It yields the protein CATSGLSYEQYF.

The count of this clone is one. V gene TRBV25-1 combines with J gene TRBJ2-3, with D maybe TRBD1 (5 bases). V was pared by 8 bases and J by 4 bases, with 22 bases between. The CDR3 has 16 amino acids. CDR1 MGHDK and CDR2 SYGVNS come from the germline V gene. The CDR3: CASHFKDSKGSDTQYF. In DNA, the CDR3 is TGTGCCAGCCATTTTAAAGACAGCAAAGGATCAGATACGCAGTATTTT.

Worth noting for this clone: A much larger clone differs by one base, so this may be a read error. The chain joins TRBV6-1 to TRBJ2-7; TRBD1 matches 9 bases. The V gene end was trimmed by 6 bases and the J gene end by 5 bases; junction bases not matched to a gene: 11. The CDR3 loop spans 15 amino acids. Germline V gene lookup returns CDR1 MNHNS and CDR2 SASEGT. CDR3 DNA sequence: TGTGCCAGCAGCATATCCGGGACAGGGACCCACGAGCAGTACTTC. Protein: CASSISGTGTHEQYF.

The chain links TRBV4-3 to TRBJ2-7; D remains unclear. V was shortened by 2 bases and J by 4 bases, with 15 bases between the two germline ends. The CDR3 totals 15 residues. Germline CDR1 LGHNA, CDR2 YSLEER. CDR3 DNA: TGCGCCAGCAGCCAATGGGCAAATGGGGAATACGAGCAGTACTTC. This encodes CASSQWANGEYEQYF.

This chain links TRBV29-1 with TRBJ2-1; 10 bases line up with TRBD2. J was trimmed by 9 bases and V by 1 base; bases with no gene match: 15. The germline gives CDR1 SQVTM, CDR2 ANQGSEA. The CDR3 spans 17 residues. CDR3 nucleotide sequence: TGCAGCGTTGAAGGGGTGGCTAGCGGGAGTACCGTCGGTGAGCAGTTCTTC. Translation: CSVEGVASGSTVGEQFF.

The sample holds one count of this clone. This rearrangement joins TRBV27 to TRBJ2-1; 7 bases are shared with TRBD2. V shed 4 bases and J 1 base; nucleotides not matched to a gene: 7. The length of the CDR3 is 16 residues. The germline V gene has CDR1 MNHEY and CDR2 SMNVEV (reference sequence). CDR3 coding DNA: TGTGCCAGCAGTTGGAGTGCGGGGGAGTCCTACAATGAGCAGTTCTTC. Translated, it gives CASSWSAGESYNEQFF.

The chain couples TRBV5-6 to TRBJ1-5; tentative D call: TRBD1 (5 bases). This CDR3 spans 14 amino acids. Germline CDR1 is SGHDT and CDR2 is YYEEEE. V gave up 4 bases and J gave up 6 bases, with 14 bases separating them. The CDR3, as DNA: TGTGCCAGCAGCACCTGGGGGGTAACTCAGCCCCAGCATTTT. Protein product: CASSTWGVTQPQHF. Looking up the rest from reference TRBV5-6 and TRBJ1-5 gives the full variable domain: DAGVTQSPTHLIKTRGQQVTLRCSPKSGHDTVSWYQQALGQGPQFIFQYYEEEERQRGNFPDRFSGHQFPNYSSELNVNALLLGDSALYLCASSTWGVTQPQHFGDGTRLSIL.

This clone was seen a few times. This chain links TRBV19 with TRBJ2-1; 11 bases match TRBD2. This CDR3 is 15 amino acids long. Trimming cost V 3 bases and J 4 bases; bases outside gene matches: 2. Germline CDR1 LNHDA, CDR2 SQIVND (reference sequence). CDR3 loop: CASSMTSGTYNEQFF. Here the CDR3 DNA reads TGTGCCAGTAGTATGACTAGCGGGACGTACAATGAGCAGTTCTTC.

J is TRBJ2-3 and V is TRBV14; D remains unclear. There are 14 residues in the CDR3. Germline CDR1 reads SGHDN; CDR2 reads FVKESK. V lost 7 bases, J lost 0 bases, and 11 bases lay in between. CDR3 nucleotides: TGTGCCAGCACCCCCTCGTTGAGCACAGATACGCAGTATTTT. Protein product: CASTPSLSTDTQYF.

The rearrangement links TRBV4-1 to TRBJ2-3; D is undetermined. The CDR3 is 15 residues long. In germline, CDR1 is MGHRA, CDR2 YSYEKL. The V and J ends lost 8 bases and 0 bases respectively, with 15 bases between them. The CDR3 is CASSGPLRSTDTQYF. The CDR3 coding sequence is TGCGCCAGCTCTGGGCCCCTCCGGAGCACAGATACGCAGTATTTT.

V gene TRBV6-6 combines with J gene TRBJ1-1; D is ambiguous. In germline, CDR1 is MNHNY, CDR2 SVGAGI (reference sequence). This CDR3 region has 12 residues. V lost 5 bases, J lost 4 bases, and 8 bases lay in between. The CDR3 coding sequence is TGTGCCAGCAGTATCAGTGGCACTGAAGCTTTCTTT. It encodes CASSISGTEAFF.

The chain links TRBV30 to TRBJ2-5; tentative D call: TRBD2 (5 bases). V lost 0 bases to trimming and J lost 5 bases, with 13 bases between them. The CDR3 is 14 residues long. In germline, CDR1 is GTSNPN, CDR2 SVGIG (reference sequence). The DNA of the CDR3 is TGTGCCTGGAGTGTACAAGTAACGGGGGAGACCCAGTACTTC. Its protein is CAWSVQVTGETQYF.

This clone was counted between two and nine times. This rearrangement joins TRBV4-1 to TRBJ2-1, with TRBD2 as a possible D gene (5 bases). The V gene lost 1 base and the J gene lost 5 bases, with 9 bases spanning the gap. The CDR3 length is 14 residues. CDR1 and CDR2 from the germline V gene are MGHRA and YSYEKL. CDR3 loop: CASSQGTGNNEQFF. The CDR3 nucleotides read TGCGCCAGCAGCCAAGGGACTGGGAACAATGAGCAGTTCTTC.

The chain uses TRBV27 and TRBJ1-3; the D is unclear. The V gene's germline CDR1 is MNHEY and CDR2 SMNVEV (reference sequence). The V and J ends lost 7 bases and 4 bases respectively, with 11 bases between them. The CDR3 is 13 residues long. CDR3 sequence reads: CASTVGRGNTIYF. CDR3 coding DNA: TGTGCCAGCACCGTTGGACGGGGAAACACCATATATTTT.

The chain employs TRBV7-9 and TRBJ2-7; no clear D gene. Germline assignment: CDR1 SEHNR and CDR2 FQNEAQ (reference sequence). The CDR3 covers 13 residues. V was cut by 5 bases and J by 3 bases, with 11 bases left in between. The CDR3 reads CASSVTASYEQYF. Written as DNA, the CDR3 is TGTGCCAGCAGCGTTACGGCCAGCTACGAGCAGTACTTC.

The chain uses TRBV28 and TRBJ2-7; 7 bases match TRBD1. Germline lookup yields CDR1 MDHEN and CDR2 SYDVKM. Losses at the gene ends were 8 bases for V and 0 bases for J; bases not matched to a gene: 4. CDR3 length: 13 residues. DNA for the CDR3: TGTGCCAGCGAGGGGGACAGCTCCTACGAGCAGTACTTC. It encodes CASEGDSSYEQYF.

J is TRBJ2-1 and V is TRBV27; 12 bases match TRBD2. The length of the CDR3 is 13 residues. Trimming removed 11 bases from V and 10 bases from J; junction bases left unmatched: 9. The germline gives CDR1 MNHEY, CDR2 SMNVEV (reference sequence). The CDR3 loop is CAGRLAGASEQFF. The CDR3 DNA sequence: TGTGCCGGTAGACTAGCGGGAGCCTCAGAGCAGTTCTTC.

V is TRBV7-9 and J is TRBJ1-2; 7 positions agree with TRBD1. The length of the CDR3 is 15 residues. J gave up 8 bases and V 5 bases, and 14 bases lay outside the gene matches. Germline CDR1 is SEHNR and CDR2 is FQNEAQ (reference sequence). CDR3 DNA: TGTGCCAGCAGCAACCGGGACAGAGTTCTGGACGGCTACACCTTC. Translation gives CASSNRDRVLDGYTF.

The genes are TRBV7-2 and TRBJ2-7; 14 bases agree with TRBD2. The CDR3 is made up of 19 amino acids. Looked up from germline, CDR1 is SGHTA and CDR2 is FQGNSA. V shed 5 bases and J 3 bases; nucleotides not matched to a gene: 15. The CDR3 bases are TGTGCCAGCAGCCAAGGACTAGCGGGAGGCCAAAGAGGATTCTACGAGCAGTACTTC. This encodes CASSQGLAGGQRGFYEQYF.

A remark on this clone: One end of the junction does not line up with germline, which may come from a read error. The rearrangement links TRBV5-4 to TRBJ1-1, with a possible D match to TRBD1 (6 bases). The germline CDR1 and CDR2 sequences are SGHNT and YYREEE (reference sequence). The CDR3 is made up of 11 amino acids. The CDR3 sequence: CASSAGADRKF. CDR3 in DNA: TGTGCCAGCAGCGCGGGGGCAGACCGAAAGTTT.